This T cell receptor beta chain was sequenced during a study of cytomegalovirus exposure and HLA in healthy donors. Study-wide context: The use of the same platform for the approximately 110 validation repertoires and the 600 to 700 first-cohort repertoires was reported by a later analysis. Whole-study results and caveats: Researchers counted around 160 TCR beta chains as cytomegalovirus-associated. According to a subsequent analysis, TCR clusters identified in the first cohort showed a tendency to co-occur across the 100 to 150 validation repertoires.

To note about this clone: No antigen is known for it.

Produced via immunoSEQ multiplex PCR; TCRdb's table is partial and in-frame only. The sample records about 160,000 clones, over 85% being singletons. The CDR3 is made up of 14 amino acids. Deletions cut 4 bases from V and 4 bases from J, with 14 bases between. Per the germline V gene, CDR1 is SGDLS and CDR2 is YYNGEE. Sequenced: PBMCs. The TCR originated in a woman between 18 and 29 years old in good health and CMV-seropositive. This chain links TRBV9 with TRBJ1-2, with D maybe TRBD1 (5 bases). CDR3 sequence: CASSLTPRVYGYTF. CDR3 nucleotide sequence: TGTGCCAGCAGCCTAACCCCCAGGGTCTATGGCTACACCTTC.